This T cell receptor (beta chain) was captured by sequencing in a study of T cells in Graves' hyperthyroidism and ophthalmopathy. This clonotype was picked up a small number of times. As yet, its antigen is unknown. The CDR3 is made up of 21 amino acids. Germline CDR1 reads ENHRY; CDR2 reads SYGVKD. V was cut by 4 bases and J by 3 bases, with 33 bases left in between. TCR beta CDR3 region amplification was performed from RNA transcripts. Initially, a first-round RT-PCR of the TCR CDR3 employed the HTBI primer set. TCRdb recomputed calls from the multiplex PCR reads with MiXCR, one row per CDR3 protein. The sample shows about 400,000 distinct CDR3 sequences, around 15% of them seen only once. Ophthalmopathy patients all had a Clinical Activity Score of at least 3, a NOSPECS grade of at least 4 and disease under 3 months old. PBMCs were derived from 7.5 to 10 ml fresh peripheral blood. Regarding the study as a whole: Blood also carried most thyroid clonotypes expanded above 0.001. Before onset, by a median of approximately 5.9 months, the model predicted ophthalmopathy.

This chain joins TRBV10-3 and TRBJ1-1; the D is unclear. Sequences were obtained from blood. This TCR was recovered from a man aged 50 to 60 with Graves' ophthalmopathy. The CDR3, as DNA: TGTGCCATCAGTGGAACACAAATCCACGCGGCGCGACCGACGGGCGACACTGAAGCTTTCTTT. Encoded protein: CAISGTQIHAARPTGDTEAFF.